This T cell receptor (beta chain) was captured by sequencing in a study of T cells after yellow fever vaccination. V lost 4 bases, J lost 4 bases, and 13 bases lay in between. The germline gives CDR1 LGHDT, CDR2 YNNKEL (reference sequence). The length of the CDR3 is 15 residues. Whole-study findings and limits: The study noted that FACS-sorted repertoires could contain abundant clonotypes contaminating from the bulk population. Booster sampling recovered most clones from primary vaccination (roughly 97% CD4, roughly 90% CD8).

5'RACE template switching produced TCR cDNA carrying a universal primer site and UMIs. Each CDR3 protein gets one entry after TCRdb re-called the 5' RACE reads with MiXCR. The sample lists around 350,000 distinct CDR3 sequences, 11% seen once, with 15% to 20% in the top ten. A word on this clonotype: Its cognate antigen is unknown.

This chain connects TRBV3-1 to TRBJ1-4, with D perhaps TRBD1 (6 bases). This clonotype was sampled from a man between 18 and 29 years old who received the YFV17D yellow fever vaccine. The material sequenced was PBMCs, taken on the day of the first yellow fever vaccination. CDR3 sequence (DNA): TGTGCCAGCAGCCGCGAGACAGGCCGTAATGAAAAACTGTTTTTT. Amino acids: CASSRETGRNEKLFF.